Listed below are T cell receptor beta chains from one sample, sequenced in a study of OX40 agonist ivuxolimab in advanced cancers. The table came from immunoSEQ multiplex PCR; TCRdb's copy has only in-frame clones and leaves some out. The top ten clones hold roughly an eighth of a sample with 50,000 to 70,000 clones, around 91% of them seen once. The source material was CD4+ or CD8+ T cells sorted from blood, sampled in a trial of the OX40 agonist ivuxolimab. The receptors were gathered from an adult with an advanced solid tumor such as melanoma, head and neck, liver or kidney cancer. Both conserved end residues are part of each CDR3. The D gene is left open where the match is weak. Size tells how often a clone was seen (once, few, many) or the class of an expanded clone, and some rows leave it out.

J gene | D gene | V gene | CDR3 length | clone size | CDR3 DNA | CDR3 protein
TRBJ2-1 | TRBD2 | TRBV19 | 14 | . | TGTGCCAGTACCCCCGGAGCGGGGAACAATGAGCAGTTCTTC | CASTPGAGNNEQFF
TRBJ2-1 | . | TRBV19 | 13 | . | TGTGCCAGTAGTATGTATGGGGGCAATGAGCAGTTCTTC | CASSMYGGNEQFF
TRBJ1-2 | . | TRBV5-5 | 14 | . | TGTGCCAGCAGCTTGGATTGGGAGGGCTATGGCTACACCTTC | CASSLDWEGYGYTF
TRBJ2-1 | TRBD2 | TRBV7-6 | 17 | . | TGTGCCAGCAGCTCGACGACTAGCGGGGGGCGTTACAATGAGCAGTTCTTC | CASSSTTSGGRYNEQFF
TRBJ1-1 | TRBD1 | TRBV7-9 | 14 | . | TGTGCCAGCAGGGGAGACAACAGGGGGACTGAAGCTTTCTTT | CASRGDNRGTEAFF
TRBJ2-7 | TRBD1 | TRBV10-3 | 14 | once | TGTGCCATCAGCGATTATTCAGGGGGCGGGGAGCAGTACTTC | CAISDYSGGGEQYF
TRBJ2-3 | . | TRBV5-6 | 17 | . | TGTGCCAGCAGCCCTACCGTGGGAGGGGGTTGGACAGATACGCAGTATTTT | CASSPTVGGGWTDTQYF
TRBJ2-3 | TRBD2 | TRBV6-5 | 15 | few | TGTGCCAGCAGTTCAGGACTAGCGGGGGCAGATACGCAGTATTTT | CASSSGLAGADTQYF
TRBJ2-2 | . | TRBV30 | 13 | . | TGTGCCTGGAGTACAGGGAACACCGGGGAGCTGTTTTTT | CAWSTGNTGELFF
TRBJ2-5 | TRBD2 | TRBV5-1 | 16 | . | TGCGCCAGCAGCGACCGACTAGCGGGAGACCAAGAGACCCAGTACTTC | CASSDRLAGDQETQYF
TRBJ2-1 | . | TRBV5-4 | 13 | . | TGTGCCAGCCCACTGGAGGGGGGCAATGAGCAGTTCTTC | CASPLEGGNEQFF
TRBJ1-1 | . | TRBV9 | 13 | once | TGTGCCAGCAGCGTAGAGGTGTCCAGTGAAGCTTTCTTT | CASSVEVSSEAFF
TRBJ1-6 | . | TRBV5-3 | 17 | . | TGTGCCAGAAGCCTGGGACCGAGGAGCTCCTATAATTCACCCCTCCACTTT | CARSLGPRSSYNSPLHF
TRBJ2-7 | . | TRBV27 | 13 | . | TGTGCCAGCAGCCAAACAGGCTCCTACGAGCAGTACTTC | CASSQTGSYEQYF
TRBJ1-1 | TRBD1 | TRBV7-9 | 14 | medium-sized | TGTGCCAGCAGCTCCCGGACAGGGTACACTGAAGCTTTCTTT | CASSSRTGYTEAFF
TRBJ2-7 | TRBD2 | TRBV28 | 17 | . | TGTGCCAGCAGTCATCAAAAACTAGCGGGGAGAGGGTACGAGCAGTACTTC | CASSHQKLAGRGYEQYF
TRBJ1-1 | . | TRBV10-3 | 15 | . | TGTGCCATCAGTACCGGGACACCAAAGAACACTGAAGCTTTCTTT | CAISTGTPKNTEAFF
TRBJ2-7 | TRBD2 | TRBV6-1 | 13 | . | TGTGCCAGCAGTTTCGGGAGGGGAGCCGAGCAGTACTTC | CASSFGRGAEQYF
TRBJ2-1 | TRBD2 | TRBV6-1 | 19 | . | TGTGCCAGCAGTGAGCTACAGAATCCGGGACTAGCGGTTTACAATGAGCAGTTCTTC | CASSELQNPGLAVYNEQFF
TRBJ1-2 | TRBD1 | TRBV19 | 13 | . | TGTGCCAGTGGGACAGGTATTAACTATGGCTACACCTTC | CASGTGINYGYTF
TRBJ2-2 | TRBD2 | TRBV2 | 17 | . | TGTGCCAGCAGTGAGATAGCGGGAGTTACCCTTGACGGGGAGCTGTTTTTT | CASSEIAGVTLDGELFF
TRBJ2-5 | TRBD2 | TRBV27 | 14 | . | TGTGCCAGCAGGACTAGCGGGAGGCAAGAGACCCAGTACTTC | CASRTSGRQETQYF